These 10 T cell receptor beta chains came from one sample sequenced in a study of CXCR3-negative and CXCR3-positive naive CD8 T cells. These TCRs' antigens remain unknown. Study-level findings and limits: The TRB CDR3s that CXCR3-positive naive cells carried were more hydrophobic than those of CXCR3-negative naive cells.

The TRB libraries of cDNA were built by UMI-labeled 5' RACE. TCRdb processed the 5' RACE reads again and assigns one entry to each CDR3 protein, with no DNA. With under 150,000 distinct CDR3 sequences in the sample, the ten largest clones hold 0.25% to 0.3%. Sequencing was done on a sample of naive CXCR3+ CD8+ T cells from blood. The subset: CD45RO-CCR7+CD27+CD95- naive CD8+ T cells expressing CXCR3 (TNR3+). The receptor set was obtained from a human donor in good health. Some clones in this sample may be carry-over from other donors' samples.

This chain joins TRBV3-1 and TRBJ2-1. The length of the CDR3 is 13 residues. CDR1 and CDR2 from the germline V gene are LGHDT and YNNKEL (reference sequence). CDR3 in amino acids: CASSQENTKEQFF.

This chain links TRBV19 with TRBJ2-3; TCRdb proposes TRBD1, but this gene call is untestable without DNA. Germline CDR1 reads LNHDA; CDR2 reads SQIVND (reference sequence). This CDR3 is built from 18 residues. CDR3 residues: CASSSAPTGAGPTDTQYF.

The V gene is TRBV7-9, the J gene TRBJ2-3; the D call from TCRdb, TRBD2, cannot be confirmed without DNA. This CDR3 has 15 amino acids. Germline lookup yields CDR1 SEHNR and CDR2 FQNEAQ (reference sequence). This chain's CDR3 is CASSSRREYTDTQYF.

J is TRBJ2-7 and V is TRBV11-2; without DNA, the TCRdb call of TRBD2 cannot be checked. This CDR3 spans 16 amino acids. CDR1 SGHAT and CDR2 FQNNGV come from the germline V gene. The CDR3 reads CASSITGTSGSYEQYF.

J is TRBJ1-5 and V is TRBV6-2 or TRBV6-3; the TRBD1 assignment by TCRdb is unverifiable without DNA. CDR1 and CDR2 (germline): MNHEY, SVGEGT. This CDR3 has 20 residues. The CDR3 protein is CASSYGSFGQGTFGNQPQHF.

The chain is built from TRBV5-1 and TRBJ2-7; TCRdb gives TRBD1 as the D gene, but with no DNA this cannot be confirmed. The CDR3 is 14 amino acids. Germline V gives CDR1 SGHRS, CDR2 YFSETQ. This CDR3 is CASSFVDQGYEQYF. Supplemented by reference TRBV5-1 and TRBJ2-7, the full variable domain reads KAGVTQTPRYLIKTRGQQVTLSCSPISGHRSVSWYQQTPGQGLQFLFEYFSETQRNKGNFPGRFSGRQFSNSRSEMNVSTLELGDSALYLCASSFVDQGYEQYFGPGTRLTVT.

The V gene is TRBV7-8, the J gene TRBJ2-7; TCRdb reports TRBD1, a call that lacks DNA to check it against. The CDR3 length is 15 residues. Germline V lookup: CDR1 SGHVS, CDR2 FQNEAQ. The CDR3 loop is CASSVSGGPSYEQYF. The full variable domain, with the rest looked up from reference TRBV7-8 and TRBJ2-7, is GAGVSQSPRYKVAKRGQDVALRCDPISGHVSLFWYQQALGQGPEFLTYFQNEAQLDKSGLPSDRFFAERPEGSVSTLKIQRTQQEDSAVYLCASSVSGGPSYEQYFGPGTRLTVT.

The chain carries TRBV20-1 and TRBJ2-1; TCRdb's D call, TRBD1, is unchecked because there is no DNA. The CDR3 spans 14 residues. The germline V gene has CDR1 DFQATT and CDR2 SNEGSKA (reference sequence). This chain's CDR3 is CSPWGGETYNEQFF.

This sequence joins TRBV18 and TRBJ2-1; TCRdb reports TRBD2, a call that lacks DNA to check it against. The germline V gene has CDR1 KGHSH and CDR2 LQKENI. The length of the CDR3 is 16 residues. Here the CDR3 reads CASSRGTSGRGNEQFF.

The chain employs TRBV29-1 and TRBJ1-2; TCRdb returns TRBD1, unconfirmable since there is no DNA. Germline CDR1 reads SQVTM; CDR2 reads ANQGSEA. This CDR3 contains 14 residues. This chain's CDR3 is CSVENQGAGYGYTF. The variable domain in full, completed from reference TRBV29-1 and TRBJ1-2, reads SAVISQKPSRDICQRGTSLTIQCQVDSQVTMMFWYRQQPGQSLTLIATANQGSEATYESGFVIDKFPISRPNLTFSTLTVSNMSPEDSSIYLCSVENQGAGYGYTFGSGTRLTVV.